This T cell receptor beta chain was found in a study of CD8+ T cells in alopecia areata. The study, taken as a whole, reports: Scalp lesions, especially in alopecia totalis/universalis, had higher clonality than normal scalp. With patients, TCR sharing proved less clear than in mice, a difference possibly related to HLA.

A remark on this clone: The antigen is unknown.

Once RNA had been extracted, it was reverse transcribed into cDNA to act as the sequencing template. TCRdb keeps only in-frame clones here, not all; method: immunoSEQ multiplex PCR. The table includes around 190,000 clones, roughly 56% detected once. Using a FACSAria, the CD4+ and CD8+ T cells were sorted from the PBMCs. Germline V gene lookup returns CDR1 MGHRA and CDR2 YSYEKL. The CDR3 runs 14 residues. Trimming removed 0 bases at V and 8 bases at J, with 13 bases between. J is TRBJ1-2 and V is TRBV4-1; D gene ambiguous. This clonotype originated in a human donor in good health. The sequenced sample was CD8+ T cells sorted from blood. CDR3 protein: CASSQDKGAWGYTF. CDR3 coding DNA: TGCGCCAGCAGCCAAGATAAGGGCGCCTGGGGCTACACCTTC.